Given below is one T cell receptor (beta chain) in context. This sample was taken from a study of early T cells in non-severe SARS-CoV-2 infection. Study information: Unsorted whole blood bulk RNA was sequenced, with unpaired chains.

Trimming removed 5 bases from V and 0 bases from J; junction bases left unmatched: 9. The CDR3 totals 17 residues. Germline CDR1 and CDR2: SEHNR and FQNEAQ (reference sequence). Tagging with unique molecular identifiers was applied to individual cDNA molecules. MiXCR, run by TCRdb on the 5' RACE reads, gives a single entry per CDR3 protein. The sample records 35,000 to 45,000 distinct CDR3 sequences, around 6.1% being singletons. This material consisted of whole blood, taken at baseline. This clonotype was sampled from an adult who was a healthcare worker with PCR-confirmed SARS-CoV-2 infection or an uninfected control (not recorded which). The chain links TRBV7-9 to TRBJ1-3, with 8 bases aligning to TRBD1. As DNA, the CDR3 is TGTGCCAGCAGCCCAAAGGGACAGGAGAGCTCTGGAAACACCATATATTTT. It yields the protein CASSPKGQESSGNTIYF.